The present T cell receptor beta chain was sequenced within a study of cytomegalovirus exposure and HLA in healthy donors. Study-level results: Earlier analysis found most TCR beta V segments productive about 87% or about 30% of the time.

The PCR employed 60 Vbeta primers together with 13 Jbeta primers. In the original workflow: Later work found tens of millions of unique TCR beta chains, with some 11 million shared. Repertoires were generated with immunoSEQ multiplex PCR, while TCRdb's copy carries only in-frame clones and drops some. V and J calls and clone size are those listed in that table; D and trimming were worked out from the DNA. Altogether fewer than 110,000 clones are present, about 81% being singletons, with the ten largest covering around 9.3%. Details on this clone: What it recognizes is unknown.

Trimming took off 5 bases at V and 7 bases at J, with 14 bases between the two ends. Germline values: CDR1 SGHTA, CDR2 FQGNSA. This CDR3 spans 14 amino acids. This chain connects TRBV7-2 to TRBJ2-2, with a possible D match to TRBD1 (6 bases). Sequenced material: PBMCs. The TCR was taken from a man aged 50-60 years in good health and CMV-seronegative. The CDR3 nucleotides are TGTGCCAGCAGCCTGGACAGAACCGGCGGGGAGCTGTTTTTT. The encoded protein is CASSLDRTGGELFF.